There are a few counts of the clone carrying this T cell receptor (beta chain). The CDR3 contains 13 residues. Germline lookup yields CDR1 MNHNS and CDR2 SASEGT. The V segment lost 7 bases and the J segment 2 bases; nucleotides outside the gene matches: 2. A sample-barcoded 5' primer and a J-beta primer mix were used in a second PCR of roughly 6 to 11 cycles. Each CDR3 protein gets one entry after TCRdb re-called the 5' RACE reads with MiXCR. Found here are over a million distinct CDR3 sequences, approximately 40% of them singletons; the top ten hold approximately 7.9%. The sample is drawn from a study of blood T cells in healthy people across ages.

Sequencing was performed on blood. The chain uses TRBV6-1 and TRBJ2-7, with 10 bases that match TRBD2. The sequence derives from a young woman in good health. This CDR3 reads CASKTSGPYEQYF. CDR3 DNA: TGTGCCAGCAAGACTAGCGGGCCCTACGAGCAGTACTTC.